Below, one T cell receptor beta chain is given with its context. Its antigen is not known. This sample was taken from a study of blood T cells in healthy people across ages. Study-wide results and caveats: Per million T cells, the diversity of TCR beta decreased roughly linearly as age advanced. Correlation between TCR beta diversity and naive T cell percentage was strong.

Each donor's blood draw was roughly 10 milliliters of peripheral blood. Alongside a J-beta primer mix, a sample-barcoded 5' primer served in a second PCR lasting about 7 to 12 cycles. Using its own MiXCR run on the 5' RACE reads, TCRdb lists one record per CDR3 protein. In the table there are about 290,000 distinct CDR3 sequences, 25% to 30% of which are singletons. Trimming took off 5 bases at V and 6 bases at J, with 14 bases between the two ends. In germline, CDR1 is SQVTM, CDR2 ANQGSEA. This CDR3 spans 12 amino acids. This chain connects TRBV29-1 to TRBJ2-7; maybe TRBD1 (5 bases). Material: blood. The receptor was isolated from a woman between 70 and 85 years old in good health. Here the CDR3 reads CSVMGLVSEQYF. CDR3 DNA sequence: TGCAGCGTTATGGGGCTAGTCTCCGAGCAGTACTTC.